This is a list of T cell receptor beta chains from one sample in a study of blood T cell repertoires in COVID-19. The method was immunoSEQ multiplex PCR; TCRdb's version includes in-frame clones alone and lacks a portion of them. The sample comprises 83,000 or so clones, around 90% of which are singletons, and under 8.5% rests with the top ten. Sequenced material: peripheral blood. Source of these receptors: a man older than 75 with active or convalescent COVID-19. The CDR3 runs from the conserved cysteine through the conserved F or W. D genes are given only for firm matches. Clone sizes are given selectively: once, few, many, or a class where the clone is expanded.

v_gene	abundance	d_gene	j_gene	CDR3nt	CDR3aa
TRBV9	NA	NA	TRBJ2-2	TGTGCCAGCAGCGTACTCCCGGGGTACACCGGGGAGCTGTTTTTT	CASSVLPGYTGELFF
TRBV10-3	once	TRBD1	TRBJ1-5	TGTGCCATCAGTGAGTCGACGGCAGGGGGGCCATATAGCAATCAGCCCCAGCATTTT	CAISESTAGGPYSNQPQHF
TRBV4-1	NA	NA	TRBJ2-3	TGCGCCAGCAGCCAACAGGCTCCCTTCACAGATACGCAGTATTTT	CASSQQAPFTDTQYF
TRBV18	once	NA	TRBJ2-5	TGTGCCAGCTCACCAGGACAGCAAGAGACCCAGTACTTC	CASSPGQQETQYF
TRBV27	once	TRBD1	TRBJ1-1	TGTGCCAGCAGTCCCCGATGGTTCTCAGGGGGTCACGCTGAAGCTTTCTTT	CASSPRWFSGGHAEAFF
TRBV7-2	NA	TRBD1	TRBJ1-5	TGTGCCAGCAGCAAGGACAGGGATCAGCCCCAGCATTTT	CASSKDRDQPQHF
TRBV7-6	once	NA	TRBJ2-2	TGTGCCAGCAGCTTACGGCCCCAGGCCAATAGGGGTCCGGGGAACACCGGGGAGCTGTTTTTT	CASSLRPQANRGPGNTGELFF
TRBV9	NA	NA	TRBJ1-2	TGTGCCAGCAGCGTAGCGGGGAAAGGCTACACCTTC	CASSVAGKGYTF
TRBV3-1/TRBV3-2	few	TRBD1	TRBJ1-6	TGTGCCAGCAGCCAAGAACGAGACAGGGGTAATTCACCCCTCCACTTT	CASSQERDRGNSPLHF
TRBV19	NA	TRBD1	TRBJ1-6	TGTGCCAGTAGTAAGGGACAGCTAGCTTCACCCCTCCACTTT	CASSKGQLASPLHF
TRBV7-7	few	NA	TRBJ2-1	TGTGCTAGCAGCTCCAGGGGGGTTGATGAGCAGTTCTTC	CASSSRGVDEQFF
TRBV6-5	NA	NA	TRBJ1-1	TGTGCCAGCAGTTTGACTGGACAGCCGAACACTGAAGCTTTCTTT	CASSLTGQPNTEAFF
TRBV5-1	NA	NA	TRBJ1-1	TGCGCCAGCAGCTTTACAGGGAGGAACACTGAAGCTTTCTTT	CASSFTGRNTEAFF
TRBV28	NA	TRBD1	TRBJ1-2	TGTGCCAGCACGCCGGGACAGATACCTTATGGCTACACCTTC	CASTPGQIPYGYTF
TRBV29-1	NA	NA	TRBJ1-3	TGCAGCGTTGTCGGGAGGGGAAACACCATATATTTT	CSVVGRGNTIYF
TRBV9	NA	TRBD2	TRBJ2-3	TGTGCCAGCAGCGTACGGACTTCTACTAGCGGGACTAGCACAGATACGCAGTATTTT	CASSVRTSTSGTSTDTQYF
TRBV12-5	once	NA	TRBJ1-1	TGTGCTAGTGGGTTATTCGGGTTGAACGACCGGGCTTTCTTT	CASGLFGLNDRAFF
TRBV12-3/TRBV12-4	NA	NA	TRBJ1-4	TGTGCCAGCAGTTTAAGGGGTGGTGAAAAACTGTTTTTT	CASSLRGGEKLFF